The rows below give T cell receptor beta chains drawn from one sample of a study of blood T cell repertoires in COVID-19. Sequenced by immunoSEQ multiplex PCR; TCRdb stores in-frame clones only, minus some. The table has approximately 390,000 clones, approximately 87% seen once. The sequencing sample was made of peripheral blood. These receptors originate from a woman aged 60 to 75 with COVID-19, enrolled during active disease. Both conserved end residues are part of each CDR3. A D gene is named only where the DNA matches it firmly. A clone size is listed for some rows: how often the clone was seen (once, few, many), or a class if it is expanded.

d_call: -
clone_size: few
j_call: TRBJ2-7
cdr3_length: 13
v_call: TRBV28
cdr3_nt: TGTGCCACTCGTGGGGGGGCCACCTACGAGCAGTACTTC
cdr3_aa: CATRGGATYEQYF

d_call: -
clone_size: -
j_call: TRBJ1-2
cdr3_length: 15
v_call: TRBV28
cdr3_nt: TGTGCCAGCAGTTTAGTTTTAGTGAGGTTAAGCGGCTACACCTTC
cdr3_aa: CASSLVLVRLSGYTF

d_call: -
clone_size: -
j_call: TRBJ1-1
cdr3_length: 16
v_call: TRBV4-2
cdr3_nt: TGTGCCAGCAGCCAAGATGGTCGGGGTTCGAACACTGAAGCTTTCTTT
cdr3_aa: CASSQDGRGSNTEAFF

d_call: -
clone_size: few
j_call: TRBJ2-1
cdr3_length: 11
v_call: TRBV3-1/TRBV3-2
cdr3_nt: TGTGCCAGCAGCCAAATCGGTGAGCAGTTCTTC
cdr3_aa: CASSQIGEQFF

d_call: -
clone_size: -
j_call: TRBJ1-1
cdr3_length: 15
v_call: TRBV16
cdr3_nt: TGTGCCAGCAGCCACGGGCGGGGGGCAGGCACTGAAGCTTTCTTT
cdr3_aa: CASSHGRGAGTEAFF

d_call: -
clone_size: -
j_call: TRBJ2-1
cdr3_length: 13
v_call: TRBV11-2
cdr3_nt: TGTGCCAGCAGCTCCCCAACCACTAGTCGGGGGTTCTTC
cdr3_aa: CASSSPTTSRGFF

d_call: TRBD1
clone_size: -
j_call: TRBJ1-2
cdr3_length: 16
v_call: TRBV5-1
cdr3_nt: TGCGCCAGCAGCTTGGCGACAGGGTTTGAGCTACTTGGCTACACCTTC
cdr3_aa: CASSLATGFELLGYTF

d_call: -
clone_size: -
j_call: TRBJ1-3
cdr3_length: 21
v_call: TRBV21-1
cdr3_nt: TGTGCCAGCACCAAAAGGATAAGTGGGGCCTCCGAAACCTTCTCTGGAAACACCATATATTTT
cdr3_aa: CASTKRISGASETFSGNTIYF

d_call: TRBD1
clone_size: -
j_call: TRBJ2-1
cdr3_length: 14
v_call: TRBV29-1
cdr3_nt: TGCAGCGTCCGCCAGGACAGGGGGCGGAATGAGCAGTTCTTC
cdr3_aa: CSVRQDRGRNEQFF

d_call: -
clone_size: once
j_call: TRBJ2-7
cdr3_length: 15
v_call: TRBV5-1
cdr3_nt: TGCGCCAGCAGCTTCGGGGACTTGCCACGGTCCGTGCAGTACTTC
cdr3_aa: CASSFGDLPRSVQYF

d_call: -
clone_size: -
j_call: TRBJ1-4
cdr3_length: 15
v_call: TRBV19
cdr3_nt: TGTGCCAGTAGTATAGCTGCCGCAGGGTATGAAAAACTGTTTTTT
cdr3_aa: CASSIAAAGYEKLFF

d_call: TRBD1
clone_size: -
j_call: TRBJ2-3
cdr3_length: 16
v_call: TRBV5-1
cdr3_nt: TGCGCCAGCAGCCCTACCGGACAGGGCAGGACAGATACGCAGTATTTT
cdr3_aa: CASSPTGQGRTDTQYF

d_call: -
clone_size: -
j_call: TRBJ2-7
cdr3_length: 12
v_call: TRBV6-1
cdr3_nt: TGTGCCAGCAGTGACGAGGCCCTCGAGCAGTACTTC
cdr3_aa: CASSDEALEQYF

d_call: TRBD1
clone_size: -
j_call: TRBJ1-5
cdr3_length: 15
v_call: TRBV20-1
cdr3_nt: TGCAGTGCTAGTACAGGGGGGCATAGCAATCAGCCCCAGCATTTT
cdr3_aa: CSASTGGHSNQPQHF

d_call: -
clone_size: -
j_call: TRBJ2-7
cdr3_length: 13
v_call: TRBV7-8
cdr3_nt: TGTGCCAGCAGCTTATACAGAAACTACGAGCAGTACTTC
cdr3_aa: CASSLYRNYEQYF

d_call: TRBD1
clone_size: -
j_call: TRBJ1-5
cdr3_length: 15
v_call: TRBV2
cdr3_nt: TGTGCCAGCAGTGGCCGGGACAGGGGGAATCAGCCCCAGCATTTT
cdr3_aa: CASSGRDRGNQPQHF

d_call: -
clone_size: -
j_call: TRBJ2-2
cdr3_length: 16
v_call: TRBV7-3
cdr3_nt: TGTGCCAGTCTTCCAAAGAGCGGGCCGAACACCGGGGAGCTGTTTTTT
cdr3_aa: CASLPKSGPNTGELFF

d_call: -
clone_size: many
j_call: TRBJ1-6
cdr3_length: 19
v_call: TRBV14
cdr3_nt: TGTGCCAGCAGCCAAGATTGGGGGCAGGGAAGCTCCTATAATTCACCCCTCCACTTT
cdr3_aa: CASSQDWGQGSSYNSPLHF

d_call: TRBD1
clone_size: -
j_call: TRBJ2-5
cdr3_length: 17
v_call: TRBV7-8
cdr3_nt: TGTGCCAGCAGCTTAGCCTCCCCGGGACAGCCTTTAGAGACCCAGTACTTC
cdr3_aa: CASSLASPGQPLETQYF

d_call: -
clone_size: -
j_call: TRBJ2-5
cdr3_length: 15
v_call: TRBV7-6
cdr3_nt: TGTGCCAGCAGCTTAGTTGGAGGGAACCAAGAGACCCAGTACTTC
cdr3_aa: CASSLVGGNQETQYF

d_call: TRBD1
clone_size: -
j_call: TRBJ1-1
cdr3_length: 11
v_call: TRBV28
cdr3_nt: TGTGCCAGTACAGGGGGCACTGAAGCTTTCTTT
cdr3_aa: CASTGGTEAFF

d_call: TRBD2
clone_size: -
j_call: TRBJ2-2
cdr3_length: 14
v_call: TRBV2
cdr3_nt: TGTGCCGGGGCAGGGACTAGCGGTGTCGGGGAGCTGTTTTTT
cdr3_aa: CAGAGTSGVGELFF

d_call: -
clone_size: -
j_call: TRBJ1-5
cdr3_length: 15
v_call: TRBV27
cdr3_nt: TGTGCCAGCAGTTTTGGAGGACTGAGCAATCAGCCCCAGCATTTT
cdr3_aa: CASSFGGLSNQPQHF

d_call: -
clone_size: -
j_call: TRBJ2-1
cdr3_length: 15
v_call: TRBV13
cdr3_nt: TGTGCCAGCAGCCCTAGGAGCCAGACCTACAATGAGCAGTTCTTC
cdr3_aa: CASSPRSQTYNEQFF

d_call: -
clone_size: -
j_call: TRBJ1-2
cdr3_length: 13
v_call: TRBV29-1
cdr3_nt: TGCAGCGTTGAAGAGGCATCTAACTATGGCTACACCTTC
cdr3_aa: CSVEEASNYGYTF

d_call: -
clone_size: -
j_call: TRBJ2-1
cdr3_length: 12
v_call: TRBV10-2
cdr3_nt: TGCGCCAGCACTTCTGGGAGGTTTGAGCAGTTCTTC
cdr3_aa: CASTSGRFEQFF

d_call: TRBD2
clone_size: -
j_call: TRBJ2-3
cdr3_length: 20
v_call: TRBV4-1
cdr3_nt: TGCGCCAGCAGCCAAGGCGTGGGACTAGCGGGGGGGCGGGTCACAGATACGCAGTATTTT
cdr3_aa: CASSQGVGLAGGRVTDTQYF

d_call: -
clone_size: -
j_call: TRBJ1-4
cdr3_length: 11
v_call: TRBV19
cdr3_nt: TGTGCCAGTAGTATAGGCGGGAAACTGTTTTTT
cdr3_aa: CASSIGGKLFF

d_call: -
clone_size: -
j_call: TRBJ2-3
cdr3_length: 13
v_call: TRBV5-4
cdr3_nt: TGTGCCAGCAGCTTGCAGGCCCAAGATACGCAGTATTTT
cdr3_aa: CASSLQAQDTQYF

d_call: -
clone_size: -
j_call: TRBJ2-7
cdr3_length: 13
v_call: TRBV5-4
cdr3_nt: TGTGCCAGCAGCATTGACAGGACCTACGAGCAGTACTTC
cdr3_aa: CASSIDRTYEQYF

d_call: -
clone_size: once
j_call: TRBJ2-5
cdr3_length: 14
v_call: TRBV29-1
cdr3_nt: TGCAGCGTTGATCTAGGAGGGAGGTCCGAGACCCAGTACTTC
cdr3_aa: CSVDLGGRSETQYF

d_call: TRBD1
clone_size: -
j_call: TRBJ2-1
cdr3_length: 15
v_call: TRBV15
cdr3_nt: TGTGCCACCAGCCCACAGGGGCGTGCCTACAATGAGCAGTTCTTC
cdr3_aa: CATSPQGRAYNEQFF

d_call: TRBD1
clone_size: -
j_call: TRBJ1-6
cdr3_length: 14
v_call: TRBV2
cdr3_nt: TGTGCCAGCAGCGGGACAGGGGATTATGGACCCCTCCACTTT
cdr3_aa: CASSGTGDYGPLHF

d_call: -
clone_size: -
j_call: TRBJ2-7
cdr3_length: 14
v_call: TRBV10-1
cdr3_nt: TGCGCCAGCAGTGAGAGGCAGGGGTGGATCGAGCAGTACTTC
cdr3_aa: CASSERQGWIEQYF

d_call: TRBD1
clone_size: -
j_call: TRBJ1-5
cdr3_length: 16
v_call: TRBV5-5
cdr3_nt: TGTGCCAGCAGCGAAAGGACAGGGGGCAGCAATCAGCCCCAGCATTTT
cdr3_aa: CASSERTGGSNQPQHF

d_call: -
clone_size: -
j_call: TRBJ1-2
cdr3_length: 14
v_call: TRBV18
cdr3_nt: TGTGCCAGCTCACCAGAGGGAAGTGGCGGTGGCTACACCTTC
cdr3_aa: CASSPEGSGGGYTF

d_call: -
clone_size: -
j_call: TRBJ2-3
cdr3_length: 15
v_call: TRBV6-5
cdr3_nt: TGTGCCAGCAGTCGGACAACATCTAGCACAGATACGCAGTATTTT
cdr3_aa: CASSRTTSSTDTQYF

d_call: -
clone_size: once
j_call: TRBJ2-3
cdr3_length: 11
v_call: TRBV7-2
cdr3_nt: TGTGCCAGCATCCAGGGAGATACGCAGTATTTT
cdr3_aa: CASIQGDTQYF

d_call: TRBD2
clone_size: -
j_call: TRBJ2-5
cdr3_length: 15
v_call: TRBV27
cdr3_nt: TGTGCCAGCAGATTAGCGGGGGATATCCAAGAGACCCAGTACTTC
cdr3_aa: CASRLAGDIQETQYF

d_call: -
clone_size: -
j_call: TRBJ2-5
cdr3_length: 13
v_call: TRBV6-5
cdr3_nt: TGTGCCAGCGCCCCCCGGGGGCAAGAGACCCAGTACTTC
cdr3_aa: CASAPRGQETQYF

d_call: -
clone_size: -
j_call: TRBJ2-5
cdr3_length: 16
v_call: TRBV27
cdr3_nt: TGTGCCAGCAGTTCATCCGGGGGGCTCTGGTCCGAGACCCAGTACTTC
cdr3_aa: CASSSSGGLWSETQYF

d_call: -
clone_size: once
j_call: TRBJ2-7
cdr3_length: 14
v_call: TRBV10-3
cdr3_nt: TGTGCCGTCAAGGGAGGCGGCACCGCCTACGAGCAGTACTTC
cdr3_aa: CAVKGGGTAYEQYF

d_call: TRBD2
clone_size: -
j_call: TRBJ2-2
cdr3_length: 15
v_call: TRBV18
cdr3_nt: TGTGCCAGCTCACCACCGGGACTAAGAACCGGGGAGCTGTTTTTT
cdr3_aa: CASSPPGLRTGELFF

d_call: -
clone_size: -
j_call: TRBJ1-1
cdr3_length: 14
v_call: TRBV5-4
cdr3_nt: TGTGCCAGCAGCTTTTCGGGGGTGAACACTGAAGCTTTCTTT
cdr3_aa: CASSFSGVNTEAFF

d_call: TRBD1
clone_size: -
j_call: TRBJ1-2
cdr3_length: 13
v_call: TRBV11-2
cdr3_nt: TGTGCCAGCAGACGAGCCGGGACAGATGGCTACACCTTC
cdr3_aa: CASRRAGTDGYTF

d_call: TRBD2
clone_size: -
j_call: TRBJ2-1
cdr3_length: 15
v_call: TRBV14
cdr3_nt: TGTGCCAGCAGCCCAGCGGGGGCCCGGCTGAATGAGCAGTTCTTC
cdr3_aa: CASSPAGARLNEQFF

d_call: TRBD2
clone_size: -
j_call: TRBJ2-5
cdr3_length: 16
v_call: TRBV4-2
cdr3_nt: TGTGCCAGCAGCCAAGGACTAGCTGGAACAGCAGAGACCCAGTACTTC
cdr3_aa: CASSQGLAGTAETQYF

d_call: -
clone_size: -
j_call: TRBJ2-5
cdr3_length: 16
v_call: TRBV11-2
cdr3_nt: TGTGCCAGCAGCTTAGGGGCGGGGCCCAATCGGGAGACCCAGTACTTC
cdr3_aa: CASSLGAGPNRETQYF

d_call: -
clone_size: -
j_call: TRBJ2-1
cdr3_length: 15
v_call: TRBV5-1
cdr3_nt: TGCGCCAGCAGCTTGTTGGCAGGGGCAGACAATGAGCAGTTCTTC
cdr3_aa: CASSLLAGADNEQFF

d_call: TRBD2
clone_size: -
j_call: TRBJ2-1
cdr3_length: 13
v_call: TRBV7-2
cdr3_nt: TGTGCCAGCAGCTCAGGACCGGGACTAGAAATACTCTTC
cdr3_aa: CASSSGPGLEILF